This entry features one T cell receptor beta chain sequence. The method was immunoSEQ multiplex PCR; TCRdb's version includes in-frame clones alone and lacks a portion of them. The data contain around 89,000 clones, roughly 82% of them seen just once; the ten biggest clones take up approximately 9.8%. The sample originates from a study of control samples from healthy donors and cancer patients. Germline-derived CDR1 and CDR2 are SGHKS and YYEKEE (reference sequence). The V and J ends lost 7 bases and 2 bases, in that order; junction bases with no gene match: 6. The CDR3 covers 14 residues. V is TRBV5-5 and J is TRBJ1-2, with 9 bases matching TRBD1. The specimen sequenced was blood. The sequence derives from a woman aged 55-70 years in good health. The CDR3: CASQDRGSNYGYTF. CDR3 DNA: TGTGCCAGCCAAGACAGGGGGTCGAACTATGGCTACACCTTC.